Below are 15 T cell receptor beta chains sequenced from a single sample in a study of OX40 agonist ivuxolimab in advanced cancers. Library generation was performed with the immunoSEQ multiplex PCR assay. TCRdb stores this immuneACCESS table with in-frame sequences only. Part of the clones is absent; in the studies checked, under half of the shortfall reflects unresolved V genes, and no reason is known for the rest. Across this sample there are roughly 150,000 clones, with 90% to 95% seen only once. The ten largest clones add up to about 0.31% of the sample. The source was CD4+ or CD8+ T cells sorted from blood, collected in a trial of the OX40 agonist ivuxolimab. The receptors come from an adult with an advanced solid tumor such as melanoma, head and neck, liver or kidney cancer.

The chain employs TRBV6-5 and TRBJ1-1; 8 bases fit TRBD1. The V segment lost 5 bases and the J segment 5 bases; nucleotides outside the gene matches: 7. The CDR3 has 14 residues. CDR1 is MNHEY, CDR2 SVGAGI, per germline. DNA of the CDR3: TGTGCCAGCAGTGCCGACAGGGGCGGGACTGAAGCTTTCTTT. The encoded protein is CASSADRGGTEAFF.

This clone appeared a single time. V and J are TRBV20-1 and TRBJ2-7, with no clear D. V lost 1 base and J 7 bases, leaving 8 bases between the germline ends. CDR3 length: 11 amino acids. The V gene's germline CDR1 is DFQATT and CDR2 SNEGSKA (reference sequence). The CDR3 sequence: CSARGWGEQYF. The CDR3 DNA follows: TGCAGTGCTAGAGGGTGGGGAGAGCAGTACTTC.

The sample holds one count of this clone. The CDR3 region has the DNA TGTGCCAGCAGCCCAGCCGGGACAGCCACGTCCACAGATACGCAGTATTTT. This sequence encodes CASSPAGTATSTDTQYF. The rearrangement links TRBV9 to TRBJ2-3; TRBD1 matches at 7 bases. The junction had 13 bases not matched to a gene; V was cut back by 4 bases and J by 2 bases. CDR1 is SGDLS and CDR2 is YYNGEE in the germline V gene. CDR3 length equals 17 residues.

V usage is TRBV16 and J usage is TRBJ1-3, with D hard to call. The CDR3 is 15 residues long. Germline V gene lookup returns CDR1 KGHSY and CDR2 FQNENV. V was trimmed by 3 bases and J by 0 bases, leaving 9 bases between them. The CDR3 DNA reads TGTGCCAGCAGCCAGTACCGAGGCTCTGGAAACACCATATATTTT. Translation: CASSQYRGSGNTIYF.

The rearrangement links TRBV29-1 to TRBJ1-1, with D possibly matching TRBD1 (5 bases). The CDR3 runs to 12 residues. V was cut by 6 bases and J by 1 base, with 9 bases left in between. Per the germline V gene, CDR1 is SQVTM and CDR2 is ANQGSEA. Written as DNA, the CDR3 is TGCAGCGTCGCGGGGGGGAACACTGAAGCTTTCTTT. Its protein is CSVAGGNTEAFF.

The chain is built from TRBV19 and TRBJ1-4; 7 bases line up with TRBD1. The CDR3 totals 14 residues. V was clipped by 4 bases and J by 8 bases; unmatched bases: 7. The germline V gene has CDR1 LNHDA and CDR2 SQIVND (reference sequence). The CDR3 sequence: CASSRTGEEEKLFF. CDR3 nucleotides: TGTGCCAGTAGTAGAACAGGGGAGGAAGAAAAACTGTTTTTT.

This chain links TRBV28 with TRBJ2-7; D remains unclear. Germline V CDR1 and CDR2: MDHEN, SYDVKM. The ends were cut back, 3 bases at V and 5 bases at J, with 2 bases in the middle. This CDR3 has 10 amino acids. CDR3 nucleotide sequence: TGTGCCAGCAGTTTCCACGAGCAGTACTTC. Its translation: CASSFHEQYF.

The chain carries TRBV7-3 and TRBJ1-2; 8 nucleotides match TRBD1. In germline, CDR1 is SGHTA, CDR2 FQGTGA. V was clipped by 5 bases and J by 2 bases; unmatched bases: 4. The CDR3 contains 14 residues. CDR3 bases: TGTGCCAGCAGCCTAGACAGGGGAAACTATGGCTACACCTTC. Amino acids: CASSLDRGNYGYTF.

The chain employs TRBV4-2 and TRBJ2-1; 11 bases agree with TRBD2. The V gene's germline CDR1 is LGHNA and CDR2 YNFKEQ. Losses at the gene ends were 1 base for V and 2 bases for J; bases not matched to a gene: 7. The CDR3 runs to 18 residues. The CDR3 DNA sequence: TGTGCCAGCAGCCAAGGGCGACTAGCGGGAACACCCTACAATGAGCAGTTCTTC. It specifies CASSQGRLAGTPYNEQFF.

The CDR3 loop is CASKEGGRTEAFF. The CDR3 region has the DNA TGTGCCAGCAAGGAGGGGGGGCGCACTGAAGCTTTCTTT. The V gene is TRBV2, the J gene TRBJ1-1; perhaps TRBD1 as D (6 bases). V was cut by 7 bases and J by 4 bases, with 13 bases left in between. The CDR3 is 13 amino acids. Germline V gene sequence: CDR1 SNHLY, CDR2 FYNNEI.

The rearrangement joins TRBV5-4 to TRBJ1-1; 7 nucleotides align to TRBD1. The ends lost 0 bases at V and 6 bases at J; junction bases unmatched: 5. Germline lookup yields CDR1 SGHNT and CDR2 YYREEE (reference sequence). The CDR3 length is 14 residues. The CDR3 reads CASSLGGTVPEAFF. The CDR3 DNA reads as TGTGCCAGCAGCTTGGGGGGGACAGTCCCTGAAGCTTTCTTT.

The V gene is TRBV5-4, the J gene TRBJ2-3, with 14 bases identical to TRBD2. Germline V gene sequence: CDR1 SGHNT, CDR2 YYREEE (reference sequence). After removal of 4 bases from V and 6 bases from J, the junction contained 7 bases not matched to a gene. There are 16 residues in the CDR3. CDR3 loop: CASSGGGLAGADTQYF. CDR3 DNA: TGTGCCAGCAGCGGGGGGGGACTAGCGGGAGCGGATACGCAGTATTTT.

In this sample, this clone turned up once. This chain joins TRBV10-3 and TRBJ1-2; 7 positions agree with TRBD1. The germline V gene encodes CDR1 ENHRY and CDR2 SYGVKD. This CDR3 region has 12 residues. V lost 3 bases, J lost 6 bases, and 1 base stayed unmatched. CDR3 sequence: CAISEQGNGYTF. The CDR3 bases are TGTGCCATCAGTGAACAGGGGAATGGCTACACCTTC.

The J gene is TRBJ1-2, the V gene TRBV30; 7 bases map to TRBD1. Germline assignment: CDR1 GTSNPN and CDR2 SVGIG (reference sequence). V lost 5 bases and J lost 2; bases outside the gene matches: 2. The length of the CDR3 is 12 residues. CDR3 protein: CAWSTGNYGYTF. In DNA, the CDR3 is TGTGCCTGGTCGACAGGGAACTATGGCTACACCTTC.

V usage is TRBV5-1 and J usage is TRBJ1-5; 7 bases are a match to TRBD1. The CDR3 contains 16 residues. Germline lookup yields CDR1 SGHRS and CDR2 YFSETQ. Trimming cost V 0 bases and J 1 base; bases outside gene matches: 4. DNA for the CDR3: TGCGCCAGCAGCTTGGAGGGGGGACAGAGCAATCAGCCCCAGCATTTT. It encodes CASSLEGGQSNQPQHF. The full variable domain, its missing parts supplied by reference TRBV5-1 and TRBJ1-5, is KAGVTQTPRYLIKTRGQQVTLSCSPISGHRSVSWYQQTPGQGLQFLFEYFSETQRNKGNFPGRFSGRQFSNSRSEMNVSTLELGDSALYLCASSLEGGQSNQPQHFGDGTRLSIL.